The next 4 T cell receptor beta chains were all read from a single sample in a study of beta chain features in type 1 diabetes (dated by TCRdb to 2017 to 2018). Results and caveats for the whole study, not just this receptor: In all four CD4+ subsets, TCRB CDR3 length was moderately but significantly shorter in type 1 diabetes patients.

The library relied on the immunoSEQ multiplex PCR assay. The entire amount of isolated RNA was reverse transcribed using the High Capacity cDNA Reverse Transcription Kit, so the sequenced TCRB transcripts were expressed ones. Held by TCRdb, this immuneACCESS table contains in-frame sequences only and omits some clones. Under half of the omission traces to an unresolved V gene where checked; the cause of the rest is unknown. This sample lists about 270,000 clones; roughly an eighth were detected once. Together, the top ten hold less than 0.02% of the sample. Their antigens remain unidentified. The sample consisted of naive CD4+ T cells from blood. The intended sense of this specimen's cell subset or site label: true naive CD4+ T cells. Every receptor here comes from a man in his thirties or forties with type 1 diabetes.

The CDR3 coding sequence is TGTGCCAGCAGCTCCCGGGGTAGCGGGAGAGAAGAGACCCAGTACTTC. Protein product: CASSSRGSGREETQYF. The chain links TRBV5-4 to TRBJ2-5; 9 nucleotides agree with TRBD2. Germline-derived CDR1 and CDR2 are SGHNT and YYREEE (reference sequence). The junction had 9 bases not matched to a gene; V was cut back by 3 bases and J by 3 bases. CDR3 size: 16 residues. Complete variable domain (other parts from reference TRBV5-4 and TRBJ2-5): ETGVTQSPTHLIKTRGQQVTLRCSSQSGHNTVSWYQQALGQGPQFIFQYYREEENGRGNFPPRFSGLQFPNYSSELNVNALELDDSALYLCASSSRGSGREETQYFGPGTRLLVL.

The table lists this clone with a few counts. The chain couples TRBV7-3 to TRBJ2-1; 10 nucleotides align to TRBD2. With V trimmed by 3 bases and J by 8 bases, 10 bases remained unmatched. This CDR3 has 16 amino acids. Germline V gene sequence: CDR1 SGHTA, CDR2 FQGTGA. The CDR3 sequence: CASSLTPGLAYDEQFF. CDR3 nucleotides: TGTGCCAGCAGCTTGACGCCGGGACTAGCGTATGATGAGCAGTTCTTC.

This sequence joins TRBV6-1 and TRBJ1-1; maybe TRBD1 (6 bases). The CDR3 spans 14 residues. Germline assignment: CDR1 MNHNS and CDR2 SASEGT. Trimming removed 2 bases from V and 6 bases from J, with 13 bases in between. The CDR3 DNA reads TGTGCCAGCAGTGAAAACCGTGGGGGCGCTGAAGCTTTCTTT. Its protein product is CASSENRGGAEAFF.

There are a few counts of this clone. The chain links TRBV5-8 to TRBJ1-1, with a weak D call TRBD1 (5 bases). This CDR3 spans 16 amino acids. Between the trimmed V and J ends, which lost 3 bases and 2 bases, there was a span of 17 bases. CDR1 and CDR2 (germline): SGHTS, YDEGEE. The CDR3 bases are TGTGCCAGCAGCTCACGACCACTTCAGGGCAACACTGAAGCTTTCTTT. Residues: CASSSRPLQGNTEAFF.